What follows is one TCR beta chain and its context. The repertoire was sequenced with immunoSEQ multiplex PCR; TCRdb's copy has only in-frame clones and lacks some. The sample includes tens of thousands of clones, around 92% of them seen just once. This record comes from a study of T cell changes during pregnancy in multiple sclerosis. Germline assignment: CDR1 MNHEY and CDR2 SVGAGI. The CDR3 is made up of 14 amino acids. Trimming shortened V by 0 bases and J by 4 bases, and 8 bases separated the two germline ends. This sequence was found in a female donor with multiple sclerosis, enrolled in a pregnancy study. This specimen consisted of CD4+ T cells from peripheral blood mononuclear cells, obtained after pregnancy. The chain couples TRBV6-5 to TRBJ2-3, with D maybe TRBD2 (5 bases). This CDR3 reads CASSYSLAADTQYF. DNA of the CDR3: TGTGCCAGCAGTTACTCGCTAGCTGCAGATACGCAGTATTTT.